These 29 T cell receptor beta chains came from one sample sequenced in a study of beta chain features in type 1 diabetes. Sequenced material consisted of expressed TCRB transcripts (all of the isolated RNA was reverse transcribed). Data came from immunoSEQ multiplex PCR; TCRdb stores just in-frame clones and leaves some out. The sample consists of 65,000 to 100,000 clones, under 35% of them appearing once. The sequenced sample consisted of stem cell memory CD4+ T cells from blood. All receptors derive from a woman under 30 in good health.

This rearrangement joins TRBV7-2 to TRBJ2-3; D ambiguous. CDR1 is SGHTA, CDR2 FQGNSA, per germline. The CDR3 spans 12 residues. The ends were cut back, 3 bases at V and 9 bases at J, with 10 bases in the middle. The chain's CDR3 is CASSFIKETQYF. DNA for the CDR3: TGTGCCAGCAGCTTCATTAAGGAGACGCAGTATTTT.

This clone was observed a handful of times. V gene TRBV7-9 combines with J gene TRBJ1-2; TRBD1 matches at 8 bases. The germline gives CDR1 SEHNR, CDR2 FQNEAQ (reference sequence). The CDR3 is 15 amino acids. V lost 4 bases and J lost 8; bases outside the gene matches: 12. CDR3 protein: CASSSPETGVGGYTF. DNA of the CDR3: TGTGCCAGCAGCTCGCCCGAGACAGGGGTTGGCGGCTACACCTTC.

This clone turned up a few times. The chain joins TRBV5-1 to TRBJ2-1; 11 bases are shared with TRBD2. V lost 4 bases to trimming and J lost 4 bases; unmatched junction nucleotides: 7. The CDR3 covers 16 residues. Germline V lookup: CDR1 SGHRS, CDR2 YFSETQ. The CDR3: CASSVAGTSGYNEQFF. In DNA form, the CDR3 reads TGCGCCAGCAGCGTCGCCGGGACTAGCGGATACAATGAGCAGTTCTTC.

As concerns this clone: One junction end disagrees with the germline gene, perhaps due to a read error. The J gene is TRBJ2-5, the V gene TRBV7-9; TRBD2 agrees at 10 bases. This CDR3 spans 14 amino acids. Germline assignment: CDR1 SEHNR and CDR2 FQNEAQ (reference sequence). CDR3 DNA sequence: TGTGCCAGCAGCCTAGCGGGGGCCCAAGAGACCCAGTACTTC. Encoded protein: CASSLAGAQETQYF.

The chain uses TRBV11-2 and TRBJ2-1; 9 positions agree with TRBD1. The CDR3 runs 15 residues. CDR1 and CDR2 from the germline V gene are SGHAT and FQNNGV. V dropped 1 base and J dropped 10; count of bases not matched to a gene: 8. The chain's CDR3 is CASSLGGDRVGEQFF. The DNA for the CDR3 is TGTGCCAGCAGCTTAGGAGGGGACAGGGTCGGCGAGCAGTTCTTC.

The chain uses TRBV19 and TRBJ1-1; 12 bases are a match to TRBD1. CDR1 is LNHDA and CDR2 is SQIVND in the germline V gene (reference sequence). CDR3 length: 14 amino acids. J lost 5 bases, V lost 6 bases, and 4 bases had no gene match. The CDR3 spells CASRGGQGATEAFF. The CDR3 bases are TGTGCCAGTAGAGGGGGACAGGGGGCGACTGAAGCTTTCTTT.

In nucleotides, the CDR3 is TGTGCCAGCAGCTTATTCCAGGGGGGATCCTACAATGAGCAGTTCTTC. Its protein product is CASSLFQGGSYNEQFF. J is TRBJ2-1 and V is TRBV5-8; tentatively, D is TRBD1 (7 bases). V shed 2 bases and J shed 1 base, with 13 bases lying between them. The CDR3 is 16 amino acids. Germline lookup yields CDR1 SGHTS and CDR2 YDEGEE.

The gene calls are TRBV27 and TRBJ2-5, with 10 nucleotides matching TRBD1. V trimming: 4 bases; J trimming: 5 bases; junction bases outside the gene matches: 7. This CDR3 is 15 amino acids long. Germline CDR1 MNHEY, CDR2 SMNVEV (reference sequence). The CDR3 DNA follows: TGTGCCAGCAGTTCGCCGGGACAGGGGAGGGAGACCCAGTACTTC. The encoded protein is CASSSPGQGRETQYF.

The V gene is TRBV7-2, the J gene TRBJ2-2; D unclear. The CDR3 has 13 amino acids. Trimming removed 5 bases at V and 5 bases at J, with 9 bases between. The germline gives CDR1 SGHTA, CDR2 FQGNSA. The CDR3 sequence: CASSLVATGELFF. The CDR3 nucleotides read TGTGCCAGCAGCCTCGTCGCGACCGGGGAGCTGTTTTTT.

The chain couples TRBV2 to TRBJ2-1, with 10 bases that match TRBD2. The CDR3 has 15 residues. The germline V gene has CDR1 SNHLY and CDR2 FYNNEI. The V gene end was trimmed by 2 bases and the J gene end by 3 bases; junction bases not matched to a gene: 1. The CDR3 nucleotides are TGTGCCAGCAGTGAACTAGCGGGAGACTACAATGAGCAGTTCTTC. It specifies CASSELAGDYNEQFF.

The CDR3 DNA reads TGTGCCAGCAGTTCGATGACAGTCAGTGGAACTTTCTTT. Translation gives CASSSMTVSGTFF. The chain couples TRBV7-9 to TRBJ1-1; perhaps TRBD1 as D (5 bases). There are 13 residues in the CDR3. Trimming removed 6 bases at V and 12 bases at J, with 20 bases between. The germline V gene encodes CDR1 SEHNR and CDR2 FQNEAQ (reference sequence).

The genes are TRBV19 and TRBJ2-7; 8 bases fit TRBD2. V lost 4 bases, J lost 5 bases, and 4 bases stayed unmatched. CDR1 and CDR2 (germline): LNHDA, SQIVND (reference sequence). This CDR3 is built from 13 residues. CDR3 protein: CASSSGRINEQYF. DNA of the CDR3: TGTGCCAGTAGTAGCGGGAGGATCAACGAGCAGTACTTC.

V and J are TRBV14 and TRBJ2-5, with D perhaps matching TRBD1 (6 bases). Germline assignment: CDR1 SGHDN and CDR2 FVKESK. The CDR3 length is 14 residues. Deletions cut 3 bases from V and 0 bases from J, with 8 bases between. The CDR3 is CASSQGTNQETQYF. Here the CDR3 DNA reads TGTGCCAGCAGCCAGGGGACAAACCAAGAGACCCAGTACTTC.

The chain couples TRBV2 to TRBJ2-1; 12 positions match TRBD2. Per germline, CDR1 SNHLY and CDR2 FYNNEI. This CDR3 is built from 14 residues. V trimming: 2 bases; J trimming: 9 bases; junction bases outside the gene matches: 2. The CDR3 DNA reads TGTGCCAGCAGTGAATGGACTAGCGGGACTGAGCAGTTCTTC. Translated, it gives CASSEWTSGTEQFF.

This clone was picked up a small number of times. The chain couples TRBV7-3 to TRBJ2-1, with 14 nucleotides matching TRBD2. The CDR3 runs 18 residues. Germline assignment: CDR1 SGHTA and CDR2 FQGTGA. The V gene end was trimmed by 5 bases and the J gene end by 0 bases; junction bases not matched to a gene: 6. Here the CDR3 DNA reads TGTGCCAGCAGCGGGGGACTAGCGGGGGCCAGCTCCTACAATGAGCAGTTCTTC. Protein: CASSGGLAGASSYNEQFF.

The genes are TRBV11-3 and TRBJ1-1, with TRBD1 matching 7 bases. Germline V gene sequence: CDR1 SGHNT, CDR2 YENEEA. This CDR3 region has 14 residues. Losses at the gene ends were 2 bases for V and 4 bases for J; bases not matched to a gene: 4. This CDR3 reads CASSLQGVVTEAFF. CDR3 DNA sequence: TGTGCCAGCAGCTTACAGGGGGTGGTCACTGAAGCTTTCTTT.

This clone was seen a few times. V and J are TRBV7-9 and TRBJ2-1, with TRBD2 matching 8 bases. There are 15 residues in the CDR3. Trimming took 5 bases from V and 5 from J; bases not matched to a gene: 8. CDR1 is SEHNR and CDR2 is FQNEAQ in the germline V gene (reference sequence). CDR3 loop: CASSRTSGSHNEQFF. The CDR3, as DNA: TGTGCCAGCAGCCGAACTAGCGGATCCCACAATGAGCAGTTCTTC. The full variable domain, its missing parts supplied by reference TRBV7-9 and TRBJ2-1, is DTGVSQNPRHKITKRGQNVTFRCDPISEHNRLYWYRQTLGQGPEFLTYFQNEAQLEKSRLLSDRFSAERPKGSFSTLEIQRTEQGDSAMYLCASSRTSGSHNEQFFGPGTRLTVL.

This chain joins TRBV5-4 and TRBJ1-1; tentatively, D is TRBD1 (5 bases). V was cut by 2 bases and J by 2 bases, with 10 bases left in between. Germline CDR1 SGHNT, CDR2 YYREEE (reference sequence). There are 14 residues in the CDR3. CDR3 DNA: TGTGCCAGCAGCTTTCCAGGGATCAACACTGAAGCTTTCTTT. As protein: CASSFPGINTEAFF.

This clone was seen only a few times. The chain is built from TRBV11-2 and TRBJ2-7; tentative D call: TRBD2 (7 bases). Deletions cut 4 bases from V and 12 bases from J, with 19 bases between. CDR1 is SGHAT and CDR2 is FQNNGV in the germline V gene. The CDR3 consists of 13 residues. CDR3 coding DNA: TGTGCCAGCAGCTCTAGGGGGGGAGGAGGAGCGTACTTC. This translates into CASSSRGGGGAYF.

This clone was seen only a few times. The chain has TRBV5-1 and TRBJ2-6; a weak D match, TRBD2 (6 bases). Germline CDR1 reads SGHRS; CDR2 reads YFSETQ. The CDR3 is 17 amino acids. Deletions cut 3 bases from V and 2 bases from J, with 15 bases between. CDR3 protein: CASSYHPGRTGANVLTF. DNA of the CDR3: TGCGCCAGCAGCTACCACCCAGGGAGGACTGGGGCCAACGTCCTGACTTTC.

The chain combines TRBV9 with TRBJ2-2, with 10 bases identical to TRBD2. The V gene end was trimmed by 5 bases and the J gene end by 4 bases; junction bases not matched to a gene: 2. The CDR3 is 14 amino acids. CDR1 is SGDLS, CDR2 YYNGEE, per germline. CDR3 coding DNA: TGTGCCAGCAGGGCTAGCGGGGGCACCGGGGAGCTGTTTTTT. As protein: CASRASGGTGELFF.

The chain couples TRBV29-1 to TRBJ1-2; 9 bases align to TRBD1. The V gene's germline CDR1 is SQVTM and CDR2 ANQGSEA. This CDR3 has 12 residues. After removal of 5 bases from V and 10 bases from J, the junction contained 8 bases not matched to a gene. The CDR3 loop reads CSVTRQGGDYTF. The CDR3 region has the DNA TGCAGCGTTACCAGACAGGGGGGAGACTACACCTTC.

This chain connects TRBV7-2 to TRBJ1-4; D uncertain. This CDR3 region has 14 residues. Germline V lookup: CDR1 SGHTA, CDR2 FQGNSA. Trimming took off 3 bases at V and 4 bases at J, with 9 bases between the two ends. The CDR3 sequence is CASSLSVLNEKLFF. The CDR3, as DNA: TGTGCCAGCAGCTTGTCGGTACTTAATGAAAAACTGTTTTTT.

This chain's CDR3 is CASSSRGQYEQYF. The CDR3 nucleotides read TGTGCCAGCAGCTCGAGGGGGCAATACGAGCAGTACTTC. This chain uses TRBV7-6 with TRBJ2-7, with TRBD1 identical over 7 bases. V was clipped by 4 bases and J by 4 bases; unmatched bases: 4. Germline assignment: CDR1 SGHVS and CDR2 FNYEAQ. The CDR3 is 13 amino acids.

The genes are TRBV14 and TRBJ2-5; 7 bases agree with TRBD1. This CDR3 region has 14 residues. V lost 4 bases to trimming and J lost 3 bases; unmatched junction nucleotides: 5. CDR1 and CDR2 from the germline V gene are SGHDN and FVKESK. CDR3 protein: CASSPPGTEETQYF. The CDR3 coding sequence is TGTGCCAGCAGCCCCCCCGGGACAGAAGAGACCCAGTACTTC.

The chain couples TRBV5-1 to TRBJ2-5; TRBD1 might be the D (6 bases). CDR1 is SGHRS and CDR2 is YFSETQ in the germline V gene. Trimming cost V 0 bases and J 4 bases, with 13 bases left between them. The CDR3 length is 15 residues. This CDR3 is CASSLAWGRGETQYF. In DNA, the CDR3 is TGCGCCAGCAGCTTGGCCTGGGGGCGCGGAGAGACCCAGTACTTC.

The chain joins TRBV4-1 to TRBJ2-1; 9 bases line up with TRBD2. The germline CDR1 and CDR2 sequences are MGHRA and YSYEKL. There are 14 residues in the CDR3. V lost 2 bases to trimming and J lost 12 bases; unmatched junction nucleotides: 8. In DNA form, the CDR3 reads TGCGCCAGCAGCCAACCCGGGACTAGCTGGTGGCAGTTCTTC. This translates into CASSQPGTSWWQFF.

CDR3 DNA: TGCAGCGTGGTTCAAAGGGGGCTGCAAGAGACCCAGTACTTC. Translated: CSVVQRGLQETQYF. The chain has TRBV29-1 and TRBJ2-5, with TRBD1 identical over 7 bases. Germline V gene data show CDR1 as SQVTM and CDR2 as ANQGSEA. The CDR3 is 14 amino acids. The junction had 9 bases not matched to a gene; V was cut back by 6 bases and J by 2 bases.

V usage is TRBV5-1 and J usage is TRBJ1-2; TRBD1 matches 8 bases. Trimming at V came to 4 bases and at J to 1 base, leaving 6 bases not matched to a gene. The CDR3 sequence is 15 residues long. Germline V gene sequence: CDR1 SGHRS, CDR2 YFSETQ. CDR3: CASSPGQEFNYGYTF. CDR3 DNA: TGCGCCAGCAGCCCGGGACAGGAATTTAACTATGGCTACACCTTC.